The entry below gives a single T cell receptor beta chain sequence along with its context. Its antigen is unknown. The sample comes from a study of glioma-infiltrating T cells after dendritic cell vaccination. The time point denotes: after dendritic cell vaccination, including at tumor progression/relapse. TCRB CDR3 was amplified from 2 ug genomic DNA or less. The PCR used 60 V beta and 13 J beta primers. Only in-frame clones appear in the TCRdb table, and some are missing; sequencing was by immunoSEQ multiplex PCR. The sample lists around 10,000 clones, 81% occurring once. The CDR3 has 16 residues. V was pared by 3 bases and J by 6 bases, with 6 bases of the junction left unmatched. The V gene's germline CDR1 is KGHSH and CDR2 LQKENI. General study findings and limits: Patients with more pretreatment TILs had longer time to progression and survival.

The chain joins TRBV18 to TRBJ2-1; 12 nucleotides agree with TRBD2. This clonotype originated in a human donor with glioblastoma. The sample was blood, taken after dendritic cell vaccination. The CDR3 coding sequence is TGTGCCAGCTCACCTCCAGGACTAGCGGGGCTCAATGAGCAGTTCTTC. It encodes CASSPPGLAGLNEQFF. Looking up the rest from reference TRBV18 and TRBJ2-1 gives the full variable domain: NAGVMQNPRHLVRRRGQEARLRCSPMKGHSHVYWYRQLPEEGLKFMVYLQKENIIDESGMPKERFSAEFPKEGPSILRIQQVVRGDSAAYFCASSPPGLAGLNEQFFGPGTRLTVL.